This TCR beta chain emerged from a study of T cell repertoires in cytomegalovirus infection. TCRdb used MiXCR to reprocess the reads, holding one entry per CDR3 protein. The sample shows approximately 270,000 distinct CDR3 sequences, roughly a fifth of them seen only once. Germline V gene sequence: CDR1 LNHDA, CDR2 SQIVND (reference sequence). V lost 6 bases and J lost 4; bases outside the gene matches: 3. This CDR3 contains 14 residues. This clonotype has a single count. Antigen specificity is unknown. The chain has TRBV19 and TRBJ2-1; 10 positions match TRBD2. This sequence originates from a human donor in good health (CMV status not recorded). Some clones in this sample may be carry-over from other donors' samples. The input for sequencing was cultured PBMCs, taken from culture after CMV antigen stimulation. For the CDR3, the DNA is TGTGCCAGTAGCCAACTAGCGGGGTACAATGAGCAGTTCTTC. Amino acids: CASSQLAGYNEQFF.